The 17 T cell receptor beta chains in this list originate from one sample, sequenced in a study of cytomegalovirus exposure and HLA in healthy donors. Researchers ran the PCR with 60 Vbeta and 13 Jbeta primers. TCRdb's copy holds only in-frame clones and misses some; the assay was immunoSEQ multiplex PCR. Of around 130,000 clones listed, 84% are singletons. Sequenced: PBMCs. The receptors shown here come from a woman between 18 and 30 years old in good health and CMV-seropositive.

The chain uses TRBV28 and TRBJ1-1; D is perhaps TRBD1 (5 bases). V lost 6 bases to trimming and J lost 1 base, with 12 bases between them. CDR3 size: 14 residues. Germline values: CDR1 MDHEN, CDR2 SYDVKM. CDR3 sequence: CASSSLGGNTEAFF. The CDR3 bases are TGTGCCAGCAGCTCCCTCGGGGGGAACACTGAAGCTTTCTTT.

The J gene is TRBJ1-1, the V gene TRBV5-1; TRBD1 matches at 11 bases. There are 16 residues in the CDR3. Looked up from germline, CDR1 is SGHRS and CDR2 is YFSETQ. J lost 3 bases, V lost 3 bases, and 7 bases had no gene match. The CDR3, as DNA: TGCGCCAGCAGCTGGGGACAGGGGGGGAAGTACACTGAAGCTTTCTTT. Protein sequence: CASSWGQGGKYTEAFF.

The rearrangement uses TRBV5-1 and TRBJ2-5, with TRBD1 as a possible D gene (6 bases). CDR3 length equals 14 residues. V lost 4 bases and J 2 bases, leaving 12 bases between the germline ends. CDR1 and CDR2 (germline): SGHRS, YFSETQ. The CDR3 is CASSILGQQETQYF. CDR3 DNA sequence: TGCGCCAGCAGCATCCTTGGACAGCAAGAGACCCAGTACTTC. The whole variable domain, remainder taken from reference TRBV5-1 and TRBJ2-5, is KAGVTQTPRYLIKTRGQQVTLSCSPISGHRSVSWYQQTPGQGLQFLFEYFSETQRNKGNFPGRFSGRQFSNSRSEMNVSTLELGDSALYLCASSILGQQETQYFGPGTRLLVL.

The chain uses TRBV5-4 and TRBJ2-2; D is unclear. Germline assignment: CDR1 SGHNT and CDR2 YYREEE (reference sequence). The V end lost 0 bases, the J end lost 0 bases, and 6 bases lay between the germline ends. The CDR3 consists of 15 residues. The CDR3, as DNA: TGTGCCAGCAGCTTGGCCTTGTCGAACACCGGGGAGCTGTTTTTT. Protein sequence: CASSLALSNTGELFF.

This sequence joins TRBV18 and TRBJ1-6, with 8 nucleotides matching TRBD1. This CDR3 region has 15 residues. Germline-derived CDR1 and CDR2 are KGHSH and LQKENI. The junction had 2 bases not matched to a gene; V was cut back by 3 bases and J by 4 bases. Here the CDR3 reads CASSPGQEYNSPLHF. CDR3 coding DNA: TGTGCCAGCTCACCGGGACAGGAATATAATTCACCCCTCCACTTT.

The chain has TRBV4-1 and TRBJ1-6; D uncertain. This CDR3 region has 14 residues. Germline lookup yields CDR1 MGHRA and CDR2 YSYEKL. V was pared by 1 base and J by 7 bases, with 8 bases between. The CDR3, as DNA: TGCGCCAGCAGCCAAGCGAGTCGGAATTCACCCCTCCACTTT. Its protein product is CASSQASRNSPLHF.

CDR3 protein: CASSLGQGTSYGYTF. The CDR3 nucleotides read TGTGCCAGCAGTCTGGGACAGGGCACTAGCTATGGCTACACCTTC. This chain uses TRBV6-5 with TRBJ1-2; 9 bases line up with TRBD1. V shed 5 bases, J shed 4 bases, and the junction held 8 bases outside the gene matches. The germline V gene has CDR1 MNHEY and CDR2 SVGAGI. There are 15 residues in the CDR3.

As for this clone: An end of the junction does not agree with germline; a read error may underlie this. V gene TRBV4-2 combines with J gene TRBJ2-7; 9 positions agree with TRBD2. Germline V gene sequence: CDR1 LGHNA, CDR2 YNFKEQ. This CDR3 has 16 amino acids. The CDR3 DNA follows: TGTGCCAGCAGCCAAGATGGCGCGGGGGGGCCAAACGAGCAGTGTTTC. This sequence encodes CASSQDGAGGPNEQCF.

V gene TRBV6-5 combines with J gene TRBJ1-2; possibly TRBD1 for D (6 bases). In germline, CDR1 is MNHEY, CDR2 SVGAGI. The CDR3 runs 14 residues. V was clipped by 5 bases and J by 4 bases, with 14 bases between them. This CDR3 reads CASSLQGEVYGYTF. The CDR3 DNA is TGTGCCAGCAGTCTACAGGGCGAGGTCTATGGCTACACCTTC.

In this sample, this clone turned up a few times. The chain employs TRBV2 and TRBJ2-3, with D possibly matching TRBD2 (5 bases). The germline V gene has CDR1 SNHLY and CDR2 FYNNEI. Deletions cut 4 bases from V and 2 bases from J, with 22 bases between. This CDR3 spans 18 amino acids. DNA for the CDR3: TGTGCCAGCAGTGCCTTGAGAGAGGGCGGTTCCTTCACAGATACGCAGTATTTT. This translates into CASSALREGGSFTDTQYF.

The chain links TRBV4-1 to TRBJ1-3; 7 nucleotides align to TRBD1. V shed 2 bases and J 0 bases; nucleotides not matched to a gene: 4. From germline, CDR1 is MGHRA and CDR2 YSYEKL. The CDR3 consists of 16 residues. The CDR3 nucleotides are TGCGCCAGCAGCCAAACAGGGGTGAACTCTGGAAACACCATATATTTT. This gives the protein CASSQTGVNSGNTIYF.

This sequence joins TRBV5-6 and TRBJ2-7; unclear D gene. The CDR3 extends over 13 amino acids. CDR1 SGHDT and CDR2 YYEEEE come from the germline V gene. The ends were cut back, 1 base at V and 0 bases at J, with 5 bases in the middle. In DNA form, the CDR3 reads TGTGCCAGCAGCTTGTCCGTCTCCTACGAGCAGTACTTC. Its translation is CASSLSVSYEQYF.

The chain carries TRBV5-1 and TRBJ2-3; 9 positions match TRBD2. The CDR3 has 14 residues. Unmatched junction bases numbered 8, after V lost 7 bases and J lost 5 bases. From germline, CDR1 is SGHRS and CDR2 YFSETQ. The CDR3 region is CASHRGGGGDTQYF. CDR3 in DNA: TGCGCCAGCCACCGCGGCGGGGGGGGAGATACGCAGTATTTT.

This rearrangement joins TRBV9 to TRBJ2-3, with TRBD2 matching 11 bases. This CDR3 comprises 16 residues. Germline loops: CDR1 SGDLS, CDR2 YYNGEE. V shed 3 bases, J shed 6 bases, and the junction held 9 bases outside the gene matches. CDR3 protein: CASSAALAGGWDTQYF. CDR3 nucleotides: TGTGCCAGCAGCGCCGCCCTAGCGGGGGGATGGGATACGCAGTATTTT.

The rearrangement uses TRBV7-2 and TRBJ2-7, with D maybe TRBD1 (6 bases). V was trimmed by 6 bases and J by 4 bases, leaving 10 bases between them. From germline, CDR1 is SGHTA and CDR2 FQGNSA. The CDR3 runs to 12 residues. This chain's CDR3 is CASRSDRYEQYF. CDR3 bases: TGTGCCAGCAGGTCAGACAGGTACGAGCAGTACTTC.

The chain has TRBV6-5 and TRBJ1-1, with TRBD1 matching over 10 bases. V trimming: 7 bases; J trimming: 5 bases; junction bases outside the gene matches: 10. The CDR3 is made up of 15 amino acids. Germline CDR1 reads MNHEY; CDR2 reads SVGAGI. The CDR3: CASTPDRGLWTEAFF. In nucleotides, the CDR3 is TGTGCCAGCACCCCAGACAGGGGGCTGTGGACTGAAGCTTTCTTT.

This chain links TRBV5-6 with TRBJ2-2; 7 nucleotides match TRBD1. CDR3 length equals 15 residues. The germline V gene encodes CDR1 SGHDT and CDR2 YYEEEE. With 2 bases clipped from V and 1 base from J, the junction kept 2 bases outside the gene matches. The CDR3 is CASSLRTGNTGELFF. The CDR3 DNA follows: TGTGCCAGCAGCTTAAGGACAGGGAACACCGGGGAGCTGTTTTTT. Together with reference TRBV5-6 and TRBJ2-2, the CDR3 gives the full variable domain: DAGVTQSPTHLIKTRGQQVTLRCSPKSGHDTVSWYQQALGQGPQFIFQYYEEEERQRGNFPDRFSGHQFPNYSSELNVNALLLGDSALYLCASSLRTGNTGELFFGEGSRLTVL.